This record concerns one TCR beta chain sequence. Its target is unknown. The data belong to a study of cytomegalovirus exposure and HLA in healthy donors. General observations from the study: The authors later linked a missense DCLRE1C variant to TCR beta V- and J-gene trimming. In an earlier analysis, productive rearrangement rates for most beta V segments clustered near 87% or 30%.

60 Vbeta and 13 Jbeta primers were used in PCR. Sequencing used immunoSEQ multiplex PCR; TCRdb keeps in-frame clones, though not all of them. The data hold some 45,000 clones, with around half observed a single time. Germline loops: CDR1 MNHEY, CDR2 SVGAGI. The J segment lost 5 bases and the V segment lost 2 bases, leaving 1 base of the junction unmatched. CDR3 length: 13 amino acids. This chain joins TRBV6-5 and TRBJ2-7; 9 nucleotides line up with TRBD1. This clonotype originated in a human donor in good health. Sequencing was performed on PBMCs. In DNA form, the CDR3 reads TGTGCCAGCAGTTACGGGACAGGGAACGAGCAGTACTTC. It encodes CASSYGTGNEQYF.